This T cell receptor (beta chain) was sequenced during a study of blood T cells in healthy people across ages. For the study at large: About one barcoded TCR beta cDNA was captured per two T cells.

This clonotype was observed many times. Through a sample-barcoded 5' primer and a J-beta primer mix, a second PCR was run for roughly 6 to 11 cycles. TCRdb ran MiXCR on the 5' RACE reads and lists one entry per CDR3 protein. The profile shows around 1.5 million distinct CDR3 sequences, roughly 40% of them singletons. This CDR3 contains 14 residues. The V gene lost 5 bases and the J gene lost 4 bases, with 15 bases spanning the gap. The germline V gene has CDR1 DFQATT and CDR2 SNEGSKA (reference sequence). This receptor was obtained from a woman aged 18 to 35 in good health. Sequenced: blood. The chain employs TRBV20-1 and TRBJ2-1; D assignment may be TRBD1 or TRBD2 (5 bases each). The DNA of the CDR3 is TGCAGTGCTCCCGGTGGGACGCTATACAATGAGCAGTTCTTC. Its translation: CSAPGGTLYNEQFF.